This T cell receptor beta chain emerged from a study of cytomegalovirus exposure and HLA in healthy donors. The wider study: Some 87 million unique TCRs from HLA-typed donors were held in an early release of data.

Study-level results: Most CMV-associated TCR beta chains appeared HLA-restricted in a later analysis.

The CDR3 sequence is 15 residues long. V trimming: 1 base; J trimming: 4 bases; junction bases outside the gene matches: 4. The germline V gene has CDR1 SGHRS and CDR2 YFSETQ. Vbeta (60) and Jbeta (13) primers were used in the PCR. The assay was immunoSEQ multiplex PCR, and TCRdb's table has in-frame clones only and misses some. The repertoire has 120,000 to 150,000 clones, approximately 72% of them found once; the top ten carry 2.1%. This clone has only a few counts. The antigen is unknown. Sequencing was performed on PBMCs. This clonotype was sampled from a man between 40 and 49 years old in good health and CMV-seronegative. The rearrangement uses TRBV5-1 and TRBJ2-7, with 11 bases lining up with TRBD2. The CDR3 bases are TGCGCCAGCAGCTTGTCTAGCGGGAGGTTATACGAGCAGTACTTC. Translated, it gives CASSLSSGRLYEQYF.